The sequence of this TCR beta chain was determined in a study of CD8+ T cells in alopecia areata (dated by TCRdb to between 2018 and 2020). Concerning the study at large: The study used high-throughput TCRbeta sequencing to examine T cell clonal expansion in alopecia areata, in both the C3H/HeJ mouse model and human patients. On the human side, TCRbeta sequencing was run on scalp tissue and on sorted CD4+ and CD8+ peripheral blood T cells from healthy controls and from alopecia areata patients with either patchy or totalis/universalis disease. Clonality in the scalp was compared among normal scalp (n=4), patchy alopecia areata scalp (n=8), and alopecia totalis/universalis scalp (n=8). RNA came from the PAXgene miRNA kit for fixed scalp, the miRNeasy kit for PBMCs, and the RNeasy kit for mouse skin. Amplification of TCRbeta CDR3 regions was done by immunoSEQ multiplex PCR using 35 Vbeta forward primers and 13 Jbeta reverse primers.

Inclusive of the bounding cysteine and phenylalanine, the CDR3 is 12 residues long. This entry keeps only the CDR3 DNA: 36 bases, framed from base 1. In the germline V gene, CDR1 corresponds to SQVTM and CDR2 to ANQGSEA. V drops 2 bases and J drops 5 bases, leaving 6 bases in between. Library preparation employed the immunoSEQ multiplex PCR assay. To provide template for TCR sequencing, every sample had RNA extracted and reverse transcribed into cDNA. SuperScript III was used for first-strand cDNA synthesis, primed with a 2:1 mix of oligo-dT and random hexamers. A synthetic immune receptor repertoire was used to assess amplification bias, and residual bias was removed computationally. Turning to the authors' computational methods: Raw reads were preprocessed to remove errors, and CDR3 was defined according to IMGT conventions as the region from the conserved cysteine to phenylalanine. Clonality was computed by normalizing Shannon entropy by log2 of the number of productive unique TCRs and subtracting the result from 1. Whether scalp clones were CD4 or CD8 was inferred by matching scalp TCRbeta sequences against CD4 and CD8 repertoires sorted from blood. The source is immuneACCESS, and TCRdb retained only in-frame sequences with V and J called. Part of the clones is not carried over; for the studies checked, unresolved V genes explain less than half of this, and the remainder is unexplained. That table furnishes V, J and clone size, whereas the DNA furnished D and trimming. This sample gives 95,000 to 150,000 clones in total; around 45% of them show up just once. In total, the top ten clones hold over 9.5% of the sample.

Lesional scalp punch biopsies and peripheral blood were obtained from alopecia areata patients. PBMCs were isolated by density centrifugation and stained for CD3, CD4 and CD8, after which CD4+ and CD8+ T cells were sorted on a FACSAria. As part of a multicenter biomarker study, untreated alopecia areata patients were recruited. In roughly five patients from the biomarker study, the blood CD8+ T cells went through an additional sort into NKG2D-low and NKG2D-high fractions. What the authors observed across the whole study: Compared with mice, TCR sequences shared between patients were less clear, possibly partly because of HLA diversity across the patient population. Higher clonality and more expanded CD8+ clones were observed in lesional scalp than in normal scalp, particularly in alopecia totalis/universalis, a finding suggestive of antigenic drive. Unlike mouse skin, where gammadelta T cells dominate, normal human skin contains resident alphabeta T cells that get sequenced too, which complicates analysis of the scalp TCR repertoire.

This clone came up a few times. Its target antigen remains unknown. Base qualities are missing; no much larger clone stands one base away. The source of this sequence is a human donor with alopecia areata. Sequences were obtained from NKG2D-low CD8+ T cells sorted from blood. Taken with the paper, the label for cell subset or site translates to: sorted CD8+ NKG2D-low blood T cells. The sequence is built from TRBV29-1 and TRBJ2-2; the D gene is not confidently resolved. The CDR3 protein is CSVENLTGELFF. At the DNA level, the sequence is TGCAGCGTTGAAAATCTGACCGGGGAGCTGTTTTTT.